Sequencing of this T cell receptor beta chain was carried out in a study of shared clonotypes between healthy human individuals. Study overall: Ranging from 18 to 49 in age, donors were a couple of women and a few men.

About this clone: The same CDR3 also results from other DNA sequences found in this sample.

Germline assignment: CDR1 MDHEN and CDR2 SYDVKM. This CDR3 contains 14 residues. The V and J ends lost 9 bases and 2 bases, in that order; junction bases with no gene match: 3. Libraries were prepared by immunoSEQ multiplex PCR; TCRdb keeps only in-frame clonotypes and omits some of them. The profile shows over a million clones, 95% to 97% of them singletons. This chain connects TRBV28 to TRBJ2-2; 10 nucleotides match TRBD2. Material for sequencing was naive CD4+ T cells sorted from blood. Documented subset: CD45RA+ positively selected. The source of this sequence is a man in his thirties or forties in good health. The CDR3 coding sequence is TGTGCCAGTAGGACTAGCGGCAACACCGGGGAGCTGTTTTTT. It is translated as CASRTSGNTGELFF.